One sample yielded the 31 T cell receptor beta chains listed below, sequenced in a study of persistence of HIV-infected CD4 T cells. This was the immunoSEQ version 4 assay in survey mode. Repertoires were generated with immunoSEQ multiplex PCR, while TCRdb's copy carries only in-frame clones and drops some. The table shows more than 30,000 clones, with about 91% occurring only once. Anti-CD3/anti-CD28 beads served as a nonspecific positive control stimulus. CD4+ T cells upregulating both CD40 ligand and CD69 were sorted as responding cells. Their antigens are not known. The sequenced sample was CD4+ T cells sorted from PBMCs after roughly 20-hour stimulation, obtained from a patient who received antiretroviral therapy. Receptors were obtained from an adult man with HIV who was CMV-seropositive.

This sequence joins TRBV27 and TRBJ1-1, with TRBD1 as a possible D gene (6 bases). Germline assignment: CDR1 MNHEY and CDR2 SMNVEV (reference sequence). V dropped 5 bases and J dropped 6 bases, with 25 bases sitting between them. The CDR3 loop spans 17 amino acids. CDR3 sequence reads: CASSPGQNRPRVSEAFF. In nucleotides, the CDR3 is TGTGCCAGCAGTCCCGGACAGAATAGACCGAGAGTCTCTGAAGCTTTCTTT.

The rearrangement links TRBV27 to TRBJ1-2, with a possible D match to TRBD1 (6 bases). Germline CDR1 is MNHEY and CDR2 is SMNVEV (reference sequence). Trimming removed 5 bases from V and 3 bases from J, with 19 bases in between. This CDR3 is 16 amino acids long. The chain's CDR3 is CASSPSVGGADYGYTF. In DNA form, the CDR3 reads TGTGCCAGCAGTCCATCCGTTGGGGGGGCGGACTATGGCTACACCTTC.

The chain links TRBV12-3 or TRBV12-4 to TRBJ1-1; a weak D match, TRBD1 (6 bases). This CDR3 contains 13 residues. V was pared by 5 bases and J by 11 bases, with 18 bases between. CDR3 sequence (DNA): TGTGCCAGCAGTCTGAGGGGGGGTGTGGGGGCTTTCTTT. It codes for CASSLRGGVGAFF.

V is TRBV27 and J is TRBJ2-7; perhaps D is TRBD1 or TRBD2 (5 bases each). Trimming removed 4 bases at V and 2 bases at J, with 12 bases between. The CDR3 extends over 14 amino acids. The germline V gene encodes CDR1 MNHEY and CDR2 SMNVEV (reference sequence). CDR3 protein: CASSSRDGPYEQYF. CDR3 DNA sequence: TGTGCCAGCAGTTCCCGGGACGGCCCCTACGAGCAGTACTTC.

V and J are TRBV29-1 and TRBJ2-6; D is perhaps TRBD2 (6 bases). Trimming took 8 bases from V and 2 from J, leaving 13 bases between them. The CDR3 extends over 14 amino acids. Germline V CDR1 and CDR2: SQVTM, ANQGSEA. The CDR3 protein is CSTSGGTGANVLTF. CDR3 bases: TGCAGCACCAGTGGAGGGACTGGGGCCAACGTCCTGACTTTC.

CDR3 residues: CASSYVGGTEAFF. CDR3 bases: TGTGCCAGCAGTTACGTTGGGGGGACTGAAGCTTTCTTT. The chain combines TRBV6-5 with TRBJ1-1; weak D call: TRBD1 (5 bases). The CDR3 extends over 13 amino acids. Trimming removed 2 bases at V and 5 bases at J, with 9 bases between. The V gene's germline CDR1 is MNHEY and CDR2 SVGAGI.

This clone was seen just once. CDR3 protein: CAWRTTRGTGELFF. The CDR3 bases are TGTGCCTGGAGGACGACTAGGGGGACCGGGGAGCTGTTTTTT. The V call is TRBV30, the J call TRBJ2-2; D possibly uses TRBD1 or TRBD2 (6 bases each). Trimming pared 3 bases from V and 5 bases from J, leaving 13 bases between. The germline V gene encodes CDR1 GTSNPN and CDR2 SVGIG (reference sequence). The CDR3 length is 14 residues.

This sequence joins TRBV2 and TRBJ1-1; D remains unclear. The CDR3 length is 13 residues. With 4 bases removed from V and 6 bases from J, the gap between germline ends came to 12 bases. Germline values: CDR1 SNHLY, CDR2 FYNNEI. The CDR3 DNA follows: TGTGCCAGCAGTGGGACTTCTGGCGCTGAAGCTTTCTTT. The encoded protein is CASSGTSGAEAFF.

This clone occurred a few times. The chain recombines TRBV24-1 with TRBJ2-2; D is perhaps TRBD1 (6 bases). The V and J ends lost 2 bases and 4 bases respectively, with 13 bases between them. The germline V gene encodes CDR1 KGHDR and CDR2 SFDVKD. CDR3 length: 16 amino acids. The CDR3 sequence: CATSDSTGTVTGELFF. The CDR3 nucleotides read TGTGCCACCAGTGATTCCACAGGGACGGTCACCGGGGAGCTGTTTTTT.

V and J are TRBV7-8 and TRBJ1-4; TRBD1 aligns across 11 bases. Germline values: CDR1 SGHVS, CDR2 FQNEAQ. The CDR3 totals 15 residues. The J segment lost 8 bases and the V segment lost 5 bases, leaving 7 bases of the junction unmatched. DNA of the CDR3: TGTGCCAGCAGCCTTGGGGACAGGGGGAAAGAAAAACTGTTTTTT. Translation: CASSLGDRGKEKLFF. Full variable domain (missing parts from reference TRBV7-8 and TRBJ1-4): GAGVSQSPRYKVAKRGQDVALRCDPISGHVSLFWYQQALGQGPEFLTYFQNEAQLDKSGLPSDRFFAERPEGSVSTLKIQRTQQEDSAVYLCASSLGDRGKEKLFFGSGTQLSVL.

This clone was detected once. The chain uses TRBV2 and TRBJ1-1; D is unclear. The germline V gene encodes CDR1 SNHLY and CDR2 FYNNEI. The CDR3 runs 14 residues. The V and J ends lost 3 bases and 1 base respectively, with 9 bases between them. CDR3 DNA sequence: TGTGCCAGCAGTGACAGTTTGGGGAACACTGAAGCTTTCTTT. It encodes CASSDSLGNTEAFF.

J is TRBJ1-2 and V is TRBV7-9; D unclear. Per the germline V gene, CDR1 is SEHNR and CDR2 is FQNEAQ (reference sequence). V gave up 5 bases and J gave up 0 bases, with 7 bases separating them. CDR3 length: 13 residues. CDR3 in DNA: TGTGCCAGCAGCCGAGTCACTAACTATGGCTACACCTTC. It specifies CASSRVTNYGYTF.

This chain connects TRBV5-1 to TRBJ2-2; no definite D call. The CDR3 is made up of 13 amino acids. CDR1 is SGHRS and CDR2 is YFSETQ in the germline V gene. V lost 3 bases, J lost 7 bases, and 10 bases lay in between. The CDR3 DNA reads TGCGCCAGCAGCTCCTATTCGTACGGGGAGCTGTTTTTT. This sequence encodes CASSSYSYGELFF.

This chain uses TRBV7-9 with TRBJ1-3; the D gene is possibly TRBD1 (5 bases). Germline CDR1 and CDR2: SEHNR and FQNEAQ (reference sequence). The V gene lost 5 bases and the J gene lost 0 bases, with 8 bases spanning the gap. This CDR3 comprises 14 residues. Here the CDR3 reads CASSETVSGNTIYF. The CDR3 DNA reads TGTGCCAGCAGCGAGACAGTCTCTGGAAACACCATATATTTT. Drawing the rest from reference TRBV7-9 and TRBJ1-3, the complete variable domain is DTGVSQNPRHKITKRGQNVTFRCDPISEHNRLYWYRQTLGQGPEFLTYFQNEAQLEKSRLLSDRFSAERPKGSFSTLEIQRTEQGDSAMYLCASSETVSGNTIYFGEGSWLTVV.

The CDR3, as DNA: TGTGCCAGCAGCCGGACAGGGACCTACGAGCAGTACTTC. This codes for CASSRTGTYEQYF. The chain uses TRBV6-6 and TRBJ2-7; TRBD1 matches 8 bases. V shed 6 bases and J 2 bases; nucleotides not matched to a gene: 3. The length of the CDR3 is 13 residues. Germline CDR1 and CDR2: MNHNY and SVGAGI (reference sequence).

The chain employs TRBV2 and TRBJ1-2; D is unclear. The V gene lost 4 bases and the J gene lost 5 bases, with 11 bases spanning the gap. Germline V gene lookup returns CDR1 SNHLY and CDR2 FYNNEI. This CDR3 region has 13 residues. The CDR3 is CASSAPERYGYTF. In DNA form, the CDR3 reads TGTGCCAGCAGTGCCCCGGAGAGGTATGGCTACACCTTC. The whole variable domain, filled in from reference TRBV2 and TRBJ1-2, reads EPEVTQTPSHQVTQMGQEVILRCVPISNHLYFYWYRQILGQKVEFLVSFYNNEISEKSEIFDDQFSVERPDGSNFTLKIRSTKLEDSAMYFCASSAPERYGYTFGSGTRLTVV.

V gene TRBV5-4 combines with J gene TRBJ2-5; D is undetermined. Per the germline V gene, CDR1 is SGHNT and CDR2 is YYREEE (reference sequence). The ends were cut back, 0 bases at V and 4 bases at J, with 13 bases in the middle. The length of the CDR3 is 15 residues. Here the CDR3 DNA reads TGTGCCAGCAGCTTGGCTGCCCAGAATAGAGAGACCCAGTACTTC. Residues: CASSLAAQNRETQYF.

This chain links TRBV4-2 with TRBJ2-2, with a weak D call TRBD2 (5 bases). Looked up from germline, CDR1 is LGHNA and CDR2 is YNFKEQ. This CDR3 is 13 amino acids long. Trimming shortened V by 5 bases and J by 8 bases, and 12 bases separated the two germline ends. This chain's CDR3 is CASSSPREGELFF. The CDR3 DNA sequence: TGTGCCAGCAGCTCTCCGAGGGAGGGGGAGCTGTTTTTT.

The rearrangement links TRBV7-2 to TRBJ1-5; D perhaps matches TRBD1 (5 bases). CDR1 SGHTA and CDR2 FQGNSA come from the germline V gene. Trimming took 2 bases from V and 3 from J, leaving 11 bases between them. The CDR3 spans 15 residues. As DNA, the CDR3 is TGTGCCAGCAGCTTAACGGGGGTCCCCAATCAGCCCCAGCATTTT. Amino acids: CASSLTGVPNQPQHF.

V usage is TRBV6-5 and J usage is TRBJ1-2, with D possibly being TRBD1 (5 bases). The CDR3 runs to 13 residues. Germline-derived CDR1 and CDR2 are MNHEY and SVGAGI. The germline V and J ends were trimmed by 6 bases and 2 bases, with 10 bases remaining between them. CDR3 in DNA: TGTGCCAGCAGAGTCGGGGGGAACTATGGCTACACCTTC. It yields the protein CASRVGGNYGYTF.

CDR3 amino acids: CASSPGGANVLTF. The CDR3 DNA sequence: TGTGCCAGCAGCCCTGGGGGGGCCAACGTCCTGACTTTC. V gene TRBV7-2 combines with J gene TRBJ2-6; D not certain. Germline V CDR1 and CDR2: SGHTA, FQGNSA. Trimming cost V 5 bases and J 4 bases, with 6 bases left between them. This CDR3 spans 13 amino acids.

The gene calls are TRBV2 and TRBJ2-1, with 9 bases that match TRBD2. Losses at the gene ends were 6 bases for V and 6 bases for J; bases not matched to a gene: 6. There are 14 residues in the CDR3. Germline V gene sequence: CDR1 SNHLY, CDR2 FYNNEI. The CDR3 region is CASSRLAVFNEQFF. The DNA for the CDR3 is TGTGCCAGCAGCCGACTAGCGGTATTCAATGAGCAGTTCTTC.

This clone was seen a handful of times. The V gene is TRBV6-2 or TRBV6-3, the J gene TRBJ2-7; 10 bases align to TRBD1. CDR1 MNHEY and CDR2 SVGEGT come from the germline V gene. The CDR3 runs to 13 residues. With V trimmed by 6 bases and J by 6 bases, 5 bases remained unmatched. CDR3: CASSLGQGSEQYF. The CDR3 nucleotides read TGTGCCAGCAGCCTGGGACAGGGGTCCGAGCAGTACTTC.

The chain uses TRBV29-1 and TRBJ2-4; maybe TRBD1 (6 bases). V was shortened by 5 bases and J by 0 bases, with 14 bases between the two germline ends. Per germline, CDR1 SQVTM and CDR2 ANQGSEA. The CDR3 length is 15 residues. CDR3 sequence: CSVTSVRGAKNIQYF. In DNA form, the CDR3 reads TGCAGCGTTACCTCCGTCAGGGGAGCCAAAAACATTCAGTACTTC. Full variable domain (outside the CDR3, taken from reference TRBV29-1 and TRBJ2-4): SAVISQKPSRDICQRGTSLTIQCQVDSQVTMMFWYRQQPGQSLTLIATANQGSEATYESGFVIDKFPISRPNLTFSTLTVSNMSPEDSSIYLCSVTSVRGAKNIQYFGAGTRLSVL.

This clone was seen once. The chain employs TRBV12-3 or TRBV12-4 and TRBJ2-7; the D is unclear. The V end lost 3 bases, the J end lost 2 bases, and 5 bases lay between the germline ends. The CDR3 has 12 amino acids. CDR3 region: CASSFGPYEQYF. The CDR3 nucleotides read TGTGCCAGCAGTTTCGGACCCTACGAGCAGTACTTC.

This clone occurred once. The chain links TRBV27 to TRBJ2-2; D gene unclear. CDR3 length: 14 amino acids. From germline, CDR1 is MNHEY and CDR2 SMNVEV (reference sequence). V lost 6 bases, J lost 5 bases, and 13 bases lay in between. The CDR3 sequence is CASSPRKGTGELFF. The CDR3 DNA follows: TGTGCCAGCAGCCCGAGAAAAGGGACCGGGGAGCTGTTTTTT.

Only a few counts were recorded for this clone. V gene TRBV10-1 combines with J gene TRBJ1-1; D gene uncertain. The CDR3 is made up of 13 amino acids. Germline assignment: CDR1 WNHNN and CDR2 SYGVQD (reference sequence). Trimming cost V 3 bases and J 1 base, with 6 bases left between them. This chain's CDR3 is CASSDPPNTEAFF. In DNA form, the CDR3 reads TGCGCCAGCAGTGACCCACCGAACACTGAAGCTTTCTTT.

This clone is categorized as medium-sized (0.01 to 0.1%). The rearrangement joins TRBV6-1 to TRBJ1-1, with D possibly TRBD1 on 5 matching bases. V gave up 1 base and J gave up 1 base, with 10 bases separating them. The CDR3 consists of 15 residues. Germline CDR1 is MNHNS and CDR2 is SASEGT. The CDR3 DNA follows: TGTGCCAGCAGTGAAGAAGGGGTAGGGAACACTGAAGCTTTCTTT. It codes for CASSEEGVGNTEAFF.

The chain joins TRBV5-1 to TRBJ1-1, with TRBD1 matching over 10 bases. This CDR3 comprises 16 residues. Germline lookup yields CDR1 SGHRS and CDR2 YFSETQ. V shed 4 bases and J 0 bases; nucleotides not matched to a gene: 6. CDR3 nucleotide sequence: TGCGCCAGCAGCCCGGACAGGGGGAACCTGAACACTGAAGCTTTCTTT. Translated, it gives CASSPDRGNLNTEAFF.

V and J are TRBV5-8 and TRBJ2-2, with 7 bases aligning to TRBD2. This CDR3 contains 16 residues. Germline CDR1 and CDR2: SGHTS and YDEGEE. V shed 0 bases and J 6 bases; nucleotides not matched to a gene: 8. This chain's CDR3 is CASSLARGSRSGELFF. The CDR3, as DNA: TGTGCCAGCAGCTTGGCCCGCGGGAGTAGGTCCGGGGAGCTGTTTTTT.

This chain joins TRBV28 and TRBJ1-1, with a tentative D call TRBD1 (6 bases). CDR1 and CDR2 from the germline V gene are MDHEN and SYDVKM. The CDR3 contains 16 residues. Trimming pared 3 bases from V and 0 bases from J, leaving 14 bases between. Here the CDR3 DNA reads TGTGCCAGCAGTTTCGGTTTCCAGGGGCTGAACACTGAAGCTTTCTTT. Its protein product is CASSFGFQGLNTEAFF. Combining the CDR3 with reference TRBV28 and TRBJ1-1 gives the whole variable domain DVKVTQSSRYLVKRTGEKVFLECVQDMDHENMFWYRQDPGLGLRLIYFSYDVKMKEKGDIPEGYSVSREKKERFSLILESASTNQTSMYLCASSFGFQGLNTEAFFGQGTRLTVV.